The T cell receptor (beta chain) under discussion was sequenced for a study of T cells after posttransplantation cyclophosphamide. Findings and limits, study-wide: Donor-recipient repertoire similarity was low at 1-2 months, rising over year one. Tissue-infiltrating T cells from skin or gut overlapped little with blood T cells.

This clone was recorded many times. Antigen specificity is unknown. The related graft donor's blood sample was taken on the day of bone marrow donation. Method: immunoSEQ multiplex PCR; TCRdb's copy keeps in-frame clones and lacks some. The data show approximately 30,000 clones, with none appearing a single time. The trim removed 5 bases at V and 3 bases at J, leaving 7 bases unmatched. From germline, CDR1 is SGHTA and CDR2 FQGNSA. There are 15 residues in the CDR3. Specimen: PBMCs. J is TRBJ1-5 and V is TRBV7-2, with 7 bases lining up with TRBD1. The TCR comes from a woman aged 45-65 years in good health and a related stem cell transplant donor. The CDR3 here is CASSGTALFNQPQHF. In DNA, the CDR3 is TGTGCCAGCAGCGGGACAGCCCTGTTCAATCAGCCCCAGCATTTT.